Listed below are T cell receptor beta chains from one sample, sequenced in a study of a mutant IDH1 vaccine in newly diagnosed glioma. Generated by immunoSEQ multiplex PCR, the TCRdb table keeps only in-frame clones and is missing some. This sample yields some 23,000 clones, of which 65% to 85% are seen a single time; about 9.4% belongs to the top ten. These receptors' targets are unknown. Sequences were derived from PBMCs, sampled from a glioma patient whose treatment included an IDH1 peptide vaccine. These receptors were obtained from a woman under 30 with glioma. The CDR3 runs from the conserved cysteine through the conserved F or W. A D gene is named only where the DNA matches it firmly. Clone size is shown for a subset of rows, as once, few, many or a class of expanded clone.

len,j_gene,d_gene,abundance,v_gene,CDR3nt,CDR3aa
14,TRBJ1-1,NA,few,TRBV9,TGTGCCAGCAGCGTAGATAAACAGAACACTGAAGCTTTCTTT,CASSVDKQNTEAFF
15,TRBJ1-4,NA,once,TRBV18,TGTGCCAGCTCACCCCGATTCCCAACTAATGAAAAACTGTTTTTT,CASSPRFPTNEKLFF
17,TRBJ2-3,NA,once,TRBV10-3,TGTGCCATCAGTGAGTCCCTAGGAGGGGGCAGCACAGATACGCAGTATTTT,CAISESLGGGSTDTQYF
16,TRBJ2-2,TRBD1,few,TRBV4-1,TGCGCCAGCAGCCAATCCGGACAGGGGTACACCGGGGAGCTGTTTTTT,CASSQSGQGYTGELFF
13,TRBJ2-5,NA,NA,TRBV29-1,TGCAGCGTTGATGAGGGGGGCCGAGAGACCCAGTACTTC,CSVDEGGRETQYF
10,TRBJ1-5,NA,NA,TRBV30,TGTGCCGTGGGTACTCAGCCCCAGCATTTT,CAVGTQPQHF
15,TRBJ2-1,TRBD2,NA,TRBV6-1,TGTGCCAGCAGGGCCCTTGACGGGGGGGGAACTGAGCAGTTCTTC,CASRALDGGGTEQFF
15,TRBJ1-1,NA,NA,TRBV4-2,TGTGCCAGCAGCCAAAGGATGGGGAAGGGGGCTGAAGCTTTCTTT,CASSQRMGKGAEAFF
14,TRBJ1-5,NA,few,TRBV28,TGTGCCAGCAGGGGGCGGTATATGGATCAGCCCCAGCATTTT,CASRGRYMDQPQHF
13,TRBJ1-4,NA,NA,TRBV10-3,TGTGCCATCAAGGGCAGTGAAAATGAAAAACTGTTTTTT,CAIKGSENEKLFF
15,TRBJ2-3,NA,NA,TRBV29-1,TGCAGCGTTGACCCTCGGGAGCCAGCCATCGATACGCAGTATTTT,CSVDPREPAIDTQYF
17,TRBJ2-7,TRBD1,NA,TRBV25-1,TGTGCCAGCAGTCTTCAGACCCCCCGGACAGGGGCCCTCGAGCAGTACTTC,CASSLQTPRTGALEQYF
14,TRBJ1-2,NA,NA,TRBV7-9,TGTGCCAGCAGTCGTGGGGAAGGGAGTGATGGCTACACCTTC,CASSRGEGSDGYTF
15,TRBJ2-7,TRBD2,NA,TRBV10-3,TGTGCCATCAGCTCGAGCGGGGGGCCTTCCTACGAGCAGTACTTC,CAISSSGGPSYEQYF
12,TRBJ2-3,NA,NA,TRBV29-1,TGCAGCGTTGTTCGAAGCACAGATACGCAGTATTTT,CSVVRSTDTQYF
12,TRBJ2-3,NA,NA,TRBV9,TGTGCCAGCAGCGCGCTGGGAGATACGCAGTATTTT,CASSALGDTQYF
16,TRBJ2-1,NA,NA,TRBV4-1,TGCGCCAGCAGCCAAGTTACAGGGACCGTGGGGAATGAGCAGTTCTTC,CASSQVTGTVGNEQFF
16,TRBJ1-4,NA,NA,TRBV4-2,TGTGCCAGCAGCCAAACCTTGGTAGGCAGGGCGGAAAAACTGTTTTTT,CASSQTLVGRAEKLFF
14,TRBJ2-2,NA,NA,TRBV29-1,TGCAGCGTCGAACGAGGGGTAGGAGCCGGGGAGCTGTTTTTT,CSVERGVGAGELFF
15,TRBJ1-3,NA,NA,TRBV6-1,TGTGCCAGCAGTGTTGTAAATTACTCTGGAAACACCATATATTTT,CASSVVNYSGNTIYF
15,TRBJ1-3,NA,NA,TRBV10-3,TGTGCCACCAGGTCTAATTCGGTTTCTGGAAACACCATATATTTT,CATRSNSVSGNTIYF
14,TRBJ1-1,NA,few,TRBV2,TGTGCCAGCAGTGGGGGGACTAGGGGTACTGAAGCTTTCTTT,CASSGGTRGTEAFF
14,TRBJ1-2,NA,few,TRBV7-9,TGTGCCAGCAGCTTAAACGCAGGGGAACGGGGCTACACCTTC,CASSLNAGERGYTF
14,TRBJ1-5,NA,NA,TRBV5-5,TGTGCCAGCAGCTTGAGACAGACCAATCAGCCCCAGCATTTT,CASSLRQTNQPQHF
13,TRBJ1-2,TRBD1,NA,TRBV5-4,TGTGCCAGCAGCGCCGGGACAGTTTATGGCTACACCTTC,CASSAGTVYGYTF